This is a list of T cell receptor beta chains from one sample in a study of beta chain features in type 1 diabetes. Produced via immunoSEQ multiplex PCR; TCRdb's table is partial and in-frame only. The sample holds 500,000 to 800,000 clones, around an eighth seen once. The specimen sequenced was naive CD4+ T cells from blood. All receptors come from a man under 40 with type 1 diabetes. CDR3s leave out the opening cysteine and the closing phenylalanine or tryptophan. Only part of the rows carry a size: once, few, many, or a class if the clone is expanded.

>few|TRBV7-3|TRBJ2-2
ASSLTGMNTGELF
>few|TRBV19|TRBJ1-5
ASTRGQDNQPQH
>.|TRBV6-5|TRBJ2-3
ASSSRPADTQY
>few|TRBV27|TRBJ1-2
ASSLNAGIRGYT
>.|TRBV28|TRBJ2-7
ASFGGDEQY
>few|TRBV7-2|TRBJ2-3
ASSSRASGGADTQY
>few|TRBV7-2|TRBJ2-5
ASSPQGAQETQY
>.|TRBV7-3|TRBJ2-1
ASSLSGQGTDEQF
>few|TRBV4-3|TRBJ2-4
ASSAIRGNIQY
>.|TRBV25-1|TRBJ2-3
ASSEWSGGSTDTQY